The 29 T cell receptor beta chains in this list originate from one sample, sequenced in a study of cytomegalovirus exposure and HLA in healthy donors. Amplification used 60 Vbeta primers and 13 Jbeta primers. TCRdb keeps only in-frame clones here, not all; method: immunoSEQ multiplex PCR. The table lists 150,000 to 200,000 clones, about 76% of them singletons. Material: PBMCs. Receptors originate from a woman between 45 and 60 years old in good health and CMV-seronegative.

This clone was detected only a few times. The chain has TRBV7-9 and TRBJ2-7; D may be TRBD1 (6 bases). V shed 3 bases and J shed 3 bases, with 12 bases lying between them. This CDR3 has 14 amino acids. CDR1 is SEHNR and CDR2 is FQNEAQ in the germline V gene (reference sequence). In DNA, the CDR3 is TGTGCCAGCAGCTTCGACAGGCCCAACTACGAGCAGTACTTC. This gives the protein CASSFDRPNYEQYF.

The CDR3 sequence: CASSSRQKEKLFF. Here the CDR3 DNA reads TGTGCCAGCAGTTCGCGACAGAAGGAAAAACTGTTTTTT. V usage is TRBV6-5 and J usage is TRBJ1-4, with D perhaps matching TRBD1 (5 bases). Trimming removed 4 bases at V and 8 bases at J, with 11 bases between. The germline CDR1 and CDR2 sequences are MNHEY and SVGAGI. This CDR3 contains 13 residues.

This CDR3 is CARSIKPVQETQYF. The CDR3 DNA is TGCGCCAGGAGTATCAAACCCGTCCAAGAGACCCAGTACTTC. The V gene is TRBV5-1, the J gene TRBJ2-5; D unresolved. Trimming shortened V by 8 bases and J by 1 base, and 15 bases separated the two germline ends. CDR3 length: 14 amino acids. In germline, CDR1 is SGHRS, CDR2 YFSETQ.

The rearrangement links TRBV10-3 to TRBJ1-2; no firm D call. The CDR3 runs to 14 residues. V was trimmed by 3 bases and J by 4 bases, leaving 12 bases between them. Germline assignment: CDR1 ENHRY and CDR2 SYGVKD. This CDR3 reads CAISESLLSYGYTF. The DNA of the CDR3 is TGTGCCATCAGTGAATCGCTGCTTAGCTATGGCTACACCTTC.

The CDR3 here is CASSVSGTSDPSDTQYF. CDR3 DNA: TGTGCCAGCAGCGTTTCGGGGACTAGCGACCCCTCAGATACGCAGTATTTT. This rearrangement joins TRBV9 to TRBJ2-3, with TRBD2 matching 10 bases. The CDR3 is made up of 17 amino acids. Germline CDR1 is SGDLS and CDR2 is YYNGEE. The ends lost 2 bases at V and 4 bases at J; junction bases unmatched: 10.

The chain employs TRBV29-1 and TRBJ1-2, with a possible D match to TRBD1 (5 bases). V lost 3 bases, J lost 3 bases, and 8 bases lay in between. This CDR3 is built from 12 residues. Germline loops: CDR1 SQVTM, CDR2 ANQGSEA. The CDR3 DNA follows: TGCAGCGTTGATCCGACAGACTATGGCTACACCTTC. Translation: CSVDPTDYGYTF. Based on the CDR3 plus reference TRBV29-1 and TRBJ1-2, the full variable domain is SAVISQKPSRDICQRGTSLTIQCQVDSQVTMMFWYRQQPGQSLTLIATANQGSEATYESGFVIDKFPISRPNLTFSTLTVSNMSPEDSSIYLCSVDPTDYGYTFGSGTRLTVV.

V is TRBV12-5 and J is TRBJ1-5; 8 positions match TRBD1. The length of the CDR3 is 15 residues. The germline CDR1 and CDR2 sequences are LGHNT and FRNRAP. V trimming: 7 bases; J trimming: 0 bases; junction bases outside the gene matches: 5. CDR3 in amino acids: CASAATGDSNQPQHF. The DNA for the CDR3 is TGTGCTAGTGCCGCGACAGGGGATAGCAATCAGCCCCAGCATTTT.

The chain employs TRBV27 and TRBJ2-1; 8 bases align to TRBD2. V shed 2 bases and J 9 bases; nucleotides not matched to a gene: 3. This CDR3 is built from 13 residues. The germline CDR1 and CDR2 sequences are MNHEY and SMNVEV (reference sequence). Here the CDR3 reads CASSLGLAGEQFF. The CDR3, as DNA: TGTGCCAGCAGTTTAGGACTAGCCGGTGAGCAGTTCTTC.

The genes are TRBV7-9 and TRBJ2-3; D is possibly TRBD1 (5 bases). V lost 1 base and J 0 bases, leaving 8 bases between the germline ends. The germline V gene has CDR1 SEHNR and CDR2 FQNEAQ (reference sequence). CDR3 length: 15 amino acids. The CDR3 nucleotides are TGTGCCAGCAGCTTAGAGGGGCCTAGCACAGATACGCAGTATTTT. It yields the protein CASSLEGPSTDTQYF.

A remark on this clone: The same CDR3 arises from other DNA sequences in this sample as well. The rearrangement joins TRBV10-3 to TRBJ2-7; a possible D gene is TRBD1 (5 bases). Germline CDR1 is ENHRY and CDR2 is SYGVKD. V was shortened by 3 bases and J by 2 bases, with 14 bases between the two germline ends. This CDR3 region has 15 residues. The CDR3 sequence: CAISEGQGIAYEQYF. In nucleotides, the CDR3 is TGTGCCATCAGTGAAGGACAAGGGATAGCCTACGAGCAGTACTTC.

The rearrangement joins TRBV5-4 to TRBJ2-1; 7 bases fit TRBD1. Germline CDR1 reads SGHNT; CDR2 reads YYREEE (reference sequence). V gave up 0 bases and J gave up 15 bases; unmatched junction bases: 6. The CDR3 covers 12 residues. DNA for the CDR3: TGTGCCAGCAGCTTGGGGGACAGCGTTCGGTTCTTC. Its translation is CASSLGDSVRFF. Looking up the rest from reference TRBV5-4 and TRBJ2-1 gives the full variable domain: ETGVTQSPTHLIKTRGQQVTLRCSSQSGHNTVSWYQQALGQGPQFIFQYYREEENGRGNFPPRFSGLQFPNYSSELNVNALELDDSALYLCASSLGDSVRFFGPGTRLTVL.

V and J are TRBV29-1 and TRBJ1-1; 7 nucleotides match TRBD1. After removal of 7 bases from V and 1 base from J, the junction contained 6 bases not matched to a gene. Germline CDR1 SQVTM, CDR2 ANQGSEA. CDR3 size: 13 residues. CDR3 in DNA: TGCAGCGGAAGGGGACAGTCGAACACTGAAGCTTTCTTT. It codes for CSGRGQSNTEAFF. The entire variable domain, with the rest obtained from reference TRBV29-1 and TRBJ1-1, is as follows: SAVISQKPSRDICQRGTSLTIQCQVDSQVTMMFWYRQQPGQSLTLIATANQGSEATYESGFVIDKFPISRPNLTFSTLTVSNMSPEDSSIYLCSGRGQSNTEAFFGQGTRLTVV.

The chain uses TRBV7-9 and TRBJ2-7, with D tentatively TRBD2 (6 bases). V lost 0 bases and J lost 7, with 10 bases in between. Germline V lookup: CDR1 SEHNR, CDR2 FQNEAQ (reference sequence). The CDR3 length is 13 residues. The CDR3 protein is CASSLAGAGEQYF. DNA for the CDR3: TGTGCCAGCAGCTTAGCGGGTGCGGGGGAGCAGTACTTC.

The rearrangement links TRBV7-9 to TRBJ2-2; TRBD1 might be the D (6 bases). CDR3 length equals 14 residues. Germline CDR1 reads SEHNR; CDR2 reads FQNEAQ (reference sequence). Trimming removed 8 bases from V and 0 bases from J, with 10 bases in between. In DNA, the CDR3 is TGTGCCAGCCGGGACACGGCGAACACCGGGGAGCTGTTTTTT. Protein sequence: CASRDTANTGELFF.

DNA for the CDR3: TGTGCCACCAGCAGAGATCGGACAGGGGGCTACGGGCTAGCGGGGAATGAGCAGTTCTTC. This gives the protein CATSRDRTGGYGLAGNEQFF. The V call is TRBV15, the J call TRBJ2-1; 11 bases map to TRBD1. Germline V CDR1 and CDR2: LNHNV, YYDKDF (reference sequence). The CDR3 has 20 residues. V was clipped by 0 bases and J by 7 bases; unmatched bases: 17.

The chain couples TRBV6-5 to TRBJ2-7; TRBD1 is a possible D gene (5 bases). CDR3 length: 13 residues. Trimming took 6 bases from V and 0 from J, leaving 9 bases between them. Germline V gives CDR1 MNHEY, CDR2 SVGAGI. Here the CDR3 DNA reads TGTGCCAGCAGCCCGACAGACTCCTACGAGCAGTACTTC. It codes for CASSPTDSYEQYF.

The chain carries TRBV18 and TRBJ2-3; 7 bases align to TRBD2. Per germline, CDR1 KGHSH and CDR2 LQKENI. The CDR3 has 16 residues. V lost 0 bases to trimming and J lost 3 bases; unmatched junction nucleotides: 6. The DNA for the CDR3 is TGTGCCAGCTCACCACCCGGACTAGGCCGGACAGATACGCAGTATTTT. Translation: CASSPPGLGRTDTQYF. Combining the CDR3 with reference TRBV18 and TRBJ2-3 gives the whole variable domain NAGVMQNPRHLVRRRGQEARLRCSPMKGHSHVYWYRQLPEEGLKFMVYLQKENIIDESGMPKERFSAEFPKEGPSILRIQQVVRGDSAAYFCASSPPGLGRTDTQYFGPGTRLTVL.

The chain couples TRBV7-9 to TRBJ2-5; weak D call: TRBD2 (6 bases). The DNA end lines up better with TRBJ2-7; the J call may be wrong. The CDR3 sequence is 13 residues long. CDR1 is SEHNR, CDR2 FQNEAQ, per germline (reference sequence). The CDR3 DNA sequence: TGTGCCAGCAGCCAAAGAGAGGGAGGCGAGCAGTACTTC. It encodes CASSQREGGEQYF.

V and J are TRBV7-2 and TRBJ1-5; D is possibly TRBD1 (6 bases). The germline V gene encodes CDR1 SGHTA and CDR2 FQGNSA. V lost 2 bases, J lost 6 bases, and 8 bases lay in between. The CDR3 covers 13 residues. This chain's CDR3 is CASSLFRGQPQHF. The CDR3 DNA reads TGTGCCAGCAGCTTATTCAGGGGTCAGCCCCAGCATTTT.

Ten or more counts support this clone. The rearrangement uses TRBV6-5 and TRBJ1-1; D is uncertain. V lost 0 bases, J lost 1 base, and 9 bases lay in between. The length of the CDR3 is 15 residues. Germline-derived CDR1 and CDR2 are MNHEY and SVGAGI. This chain's CDR3 is CASSYSTAGNTEAFF. CDR3 coding DNA: TGTGCCAGCAGTTACTCCACGGCGGGGAACACTGAAGCTTTCTTT.

The chain has TRBV6-6 and TRBJ1-2; D is possibly TRBD1 (6 bases). CDR3 size: 16 residues. V was trimmed by 1 base and J by 2 bases, leaving 14 bases between them. CDR1 is MNHNY, CDR2 SVGAGI, per germline (reference sequence). CDR3 residues: CASSYFRTGTNYGYTF. The DNA of the CDR3 is TGTGCCAGCAGTTACTTTAGAACAGGGACCAACTATGGCTACACCTTC.

The J gene is TRBJ2-7, the V gene TRBV19; TRBD1 matches at 9 bases. With V trimmed by 4 bases and J by 3 bases, 1 base remained unmatched. Germline-derived CDR1 and CDR2 are LNHDA and SQIVND (reference sequence). This CDR3 is built from 13 residues. The CDR3 DNA reads TGTGCCAGTAGTAGGGGACAGGGCTACGAGCAGTACTTC. Its protein is CASSRGQGYEQYF.

The chain has TRBV29-1 and TRBJ1-5; D is possibly TRBD1 (5 bases). V lost 5 bases to trimming and J lost 11 bases, with 13 bases between them. The germline V gene encodes CDR1 SQVTM and CDR2 ANQGSEA. This CDR3 contains 11 residues. This chain's CDR3 is CSVRVGGAQHF. Written as DNA, the CDR3 is TGCAGCGTTCGGGTGGGGGGAGCCCAGCATTTT.

The chain combines TRBV7-2 with TRBJ1-1; D unresolved. Deletions cut 2 bases from V and 0 bases from J, with 10 bases between. Germline CDR1 is SGHTA and CDR2 is FQGNSA. This CDR3 has 15 amino acids. As DNA, the CDR3 is TGTGCCAGCAGCTTACTCGGAGCAGTGAACACTGAAGCTTTCTTT. This codes for CASSLLGAVNTEAFF.

This clone was observed at least ten times. The V call is TRBV4-1, the J call TRBJ1-6, with TRBD1 as a possible D gene (5 bases). The length of the CDR3 is 17 residues. V was shortened by 1 base and J by 7 bases, with 17 bases between the two germline ends. The V gene's germline CDR1 is MGHRA and CDR2 YSYEKL. CDR3: CASSQGPPRSGNSPLHF. CDR3 nucleotides: TGCGCCAGCAGCCAAGGGCCCCCCCGGTCAGGGAATTCACCCCTCCACTTT.

This clone was observed a handful of times. CDR3 in DNA: TGTGCCAGCACCGTCGACAGACCCGGGGAGCTGTTTTTT. Translating it yields CASTVDRPGELFF. The chain joins TRBV2 to TRBJ2-2, with D possibly matching TRBD1 (5 bases). The CDR3 is 13 residues long. CDR1 and CDR2 from the germline V gene are SNHLY and FYNNEI. V lost 7 bases to trimming and J lost 6 bases, with 12 bases between them.

This clone came up a few times. The chain has TRBV29-1 and TRBJ1-2; 9 bases map to TRBD1. The V gene end was trimmed by 6 bases and the J gene end by 6 bases; junction bases not matched to a gene: 5. Germline V CDR1 and CDR2: SQVTM, ANQGSEA. The CDR3 covers 12 residues. CDR3 amino acids: CSVKRTGDGYTF. CDR3 sequence (DNA): TGCAGCGTCAAAAGGACAGGGGATGGCTACACCTTC.

The rearrangement links TRBV21-1 to TRBJ2-7; TRBD2 reflects the table's D call only, with no check against the DNA. TRBV21-1 represents a pseudogene. The CDR3 is made up of 21 amino acids. CDR3 sequence (DNA): TGTGCCAGCAGCAATACCGGTCCGGTGACTAGCGGGGGCCTGAGCTCCTACGAGCAGTACTTC. Translating it yields CASSNTGPVTSGGLSSYEQYF.

CDR3 DNA sequence: TGTGCCAGCAGCTCACAGGGGGCTTATAACACCGGGGAGCTGTTTTTT. It codes for CASSSQGAYNTGELFF. The V and J genes are TRBV5-5 and TRBJ2-2, with TRBD1 matching over 9 bases. The junction had 5 bases not matched to a gene; V was cut back by 3 bases and J by 2 bases. In germline, CDR1 is SGHKS, CDR2 YYEKEE (reference sequence). CDR3 length equals 16 residues.